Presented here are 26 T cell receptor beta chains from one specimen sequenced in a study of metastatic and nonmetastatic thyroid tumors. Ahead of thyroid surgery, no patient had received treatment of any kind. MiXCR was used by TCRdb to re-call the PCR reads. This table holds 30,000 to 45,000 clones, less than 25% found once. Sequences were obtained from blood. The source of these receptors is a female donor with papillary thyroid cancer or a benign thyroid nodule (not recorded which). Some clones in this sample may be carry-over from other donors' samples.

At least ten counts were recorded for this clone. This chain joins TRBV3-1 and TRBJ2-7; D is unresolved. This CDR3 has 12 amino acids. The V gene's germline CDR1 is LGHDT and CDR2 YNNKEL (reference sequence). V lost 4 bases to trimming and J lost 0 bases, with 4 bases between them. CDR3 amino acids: CASSRSSYEQYF. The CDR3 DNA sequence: TGTGCCAGCAGCCGAAGCTCCTACGAGCAGTACTTC.

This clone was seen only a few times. CDR3 in amino acids: CASRMTTVRRGAFF. Written as DNA, the CDR3 is TGTGCCAGCAGGATGACCACAGTGAGACGCGGGGCTTTCTTT. The chain is built from TRBV28 and TRBJ1-1; D call uncertain. Trimming shortened V by 6 bases and J by 11 bases, and 22 bases separated the two germline ends. This CDR3 comprises 14 residues. Germline V lookup: CDR1 MDHEN, CDR2 SYDVKM.

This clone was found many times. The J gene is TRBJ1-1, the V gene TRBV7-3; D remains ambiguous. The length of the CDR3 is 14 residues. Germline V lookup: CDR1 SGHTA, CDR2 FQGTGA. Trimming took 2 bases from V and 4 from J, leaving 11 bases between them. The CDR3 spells CASSLRDGSTEAFF. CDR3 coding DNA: TGTGCCAGCAGCTTACGCGATGGGAGCACTGAAGCTTTCTTT.

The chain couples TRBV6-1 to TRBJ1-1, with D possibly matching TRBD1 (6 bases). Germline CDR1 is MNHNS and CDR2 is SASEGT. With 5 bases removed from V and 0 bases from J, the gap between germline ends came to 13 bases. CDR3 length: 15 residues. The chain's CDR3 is CASSPGQLMNTEAFF. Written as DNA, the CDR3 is TGTGCCAGCAGTCCCGGACAGCTTATGAACACTGAAGCTTTCTTT.

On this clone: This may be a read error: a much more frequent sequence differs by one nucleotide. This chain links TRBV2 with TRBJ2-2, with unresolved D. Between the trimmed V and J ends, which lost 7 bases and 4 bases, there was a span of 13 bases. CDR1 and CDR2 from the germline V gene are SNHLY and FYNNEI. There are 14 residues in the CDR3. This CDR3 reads CASMATPSTGELFF. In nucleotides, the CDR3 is TGTGCCAGCATGGCGACTCCCTCCACCGGGGAGCTGTTTTTT.

As DNA, the CDR3 is TGTGCCAGCAGCCCTAGCGGGCCTTCCCCCGGGGAGCTGTTTTTT. Translated, it gives CASSPSGPSPGELFF. This chain links TRBV11-2 with TRBJ2-2, with 8 positions matching TRBD2. The V gene end was trimmed by 5 bases and the J gene end by 6 bases; junction bases not matched to a gene: 8. CDR1 is SGHAT and CDR2 is FQNNGV in the germline V gene. The CDR3 has 15 amino acids.

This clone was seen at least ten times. CDR3 region: CSAPERNTGELFF. CDR3 DNA sequence: TGCAGTGCTCCAGAGAGGAACACCGGGGAGCTGTTTTTT. The genes are TRBV20-1 and TRBJ2-2; D not certain. V shed 5 bases and J shed 1 base, with 8 bases lying between them. This CDR3 is built from 13 residues. Germline V CDR1 and CDR2: DFQATT, SNEGSKA (reference sequence).

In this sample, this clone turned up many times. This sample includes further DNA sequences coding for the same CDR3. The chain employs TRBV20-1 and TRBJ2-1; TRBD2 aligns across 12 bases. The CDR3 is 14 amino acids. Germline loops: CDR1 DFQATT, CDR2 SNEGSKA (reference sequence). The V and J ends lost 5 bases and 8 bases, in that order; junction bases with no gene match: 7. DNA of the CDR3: TGCAGTGCTTCTAGCGGGAGGGCTTCGGATGAGCAGTTCTTC. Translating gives CSASSGRASDEQFF.

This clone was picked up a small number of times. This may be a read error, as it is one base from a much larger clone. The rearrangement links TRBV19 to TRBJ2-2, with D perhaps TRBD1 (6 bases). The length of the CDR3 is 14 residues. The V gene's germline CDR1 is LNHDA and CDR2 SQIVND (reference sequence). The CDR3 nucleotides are TGTGCCAGCAGAGGACAGCCGTACACCGTGGAGCTGTTTTTT. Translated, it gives CASRGQPYTVELFF. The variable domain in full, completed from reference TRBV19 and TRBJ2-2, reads DGGITQSPKYLFRKEGQNVTLSCEQNLNHDAMYWYRQDPGQGLRLIYYSQIVNDFQKGDIAEGYSVSREKKESFPLTVTSAQKNPTAFYLCASRGQPYTVELFFGEGSRLTVL.

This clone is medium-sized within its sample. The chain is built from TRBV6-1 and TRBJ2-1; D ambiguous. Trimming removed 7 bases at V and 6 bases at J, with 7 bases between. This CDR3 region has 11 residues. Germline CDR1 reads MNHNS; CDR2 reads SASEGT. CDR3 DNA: TGTGCCAGCATTCGGGTCAATGAGCAGTTCTTC. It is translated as CASIRVNEQFF.

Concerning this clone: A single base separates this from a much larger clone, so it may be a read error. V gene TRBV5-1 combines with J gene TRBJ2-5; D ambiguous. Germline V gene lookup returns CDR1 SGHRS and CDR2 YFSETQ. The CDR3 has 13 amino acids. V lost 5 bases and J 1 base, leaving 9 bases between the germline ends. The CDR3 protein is CASSDNPQETQYF. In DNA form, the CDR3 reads TGCGCCAGCAGTGACAATCCCCAAGAGACCCAGTACTTC.

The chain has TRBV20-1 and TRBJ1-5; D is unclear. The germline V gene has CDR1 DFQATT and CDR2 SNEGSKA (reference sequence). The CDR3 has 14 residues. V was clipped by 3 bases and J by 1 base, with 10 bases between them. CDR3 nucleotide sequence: TGCAGTGCTAGTGAGGGTGTCAGCAATCAGCCCCAGCATTTT. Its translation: CSASEGVSNQPQHF.

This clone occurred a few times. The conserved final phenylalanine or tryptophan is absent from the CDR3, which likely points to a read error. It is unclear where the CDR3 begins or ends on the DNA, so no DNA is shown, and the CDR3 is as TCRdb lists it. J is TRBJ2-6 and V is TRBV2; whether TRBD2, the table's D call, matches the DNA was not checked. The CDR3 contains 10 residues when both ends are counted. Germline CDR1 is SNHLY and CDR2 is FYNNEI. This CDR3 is CASSETASGS.

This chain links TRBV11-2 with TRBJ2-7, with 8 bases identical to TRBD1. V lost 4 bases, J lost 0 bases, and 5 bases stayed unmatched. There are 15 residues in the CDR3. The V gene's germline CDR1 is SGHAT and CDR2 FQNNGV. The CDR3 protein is CASSSGQGPSYEQYF. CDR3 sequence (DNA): TGTGCCAGCAGCTCCGGACAGGGTCCCTCCTACGAGCAGTACTTC.

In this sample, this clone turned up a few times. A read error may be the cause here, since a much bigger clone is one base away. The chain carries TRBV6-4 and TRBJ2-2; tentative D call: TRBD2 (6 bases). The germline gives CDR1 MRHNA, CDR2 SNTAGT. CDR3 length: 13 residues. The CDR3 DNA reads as TGTGCGGTGGGGGGAATGAGGACCGGGGAGCTGTTTTTT. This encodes CAVGGMRTGELFF.

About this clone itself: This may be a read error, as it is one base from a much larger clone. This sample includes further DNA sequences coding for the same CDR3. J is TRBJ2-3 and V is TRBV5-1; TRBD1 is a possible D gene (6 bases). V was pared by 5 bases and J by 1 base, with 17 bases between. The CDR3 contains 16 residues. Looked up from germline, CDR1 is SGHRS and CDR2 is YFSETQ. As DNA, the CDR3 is TGCGCCAGCAGGACAGGTGATGAGTCTCGCACAGATACGCAGTATTTT. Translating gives CASRTGDESRTDTQYF.

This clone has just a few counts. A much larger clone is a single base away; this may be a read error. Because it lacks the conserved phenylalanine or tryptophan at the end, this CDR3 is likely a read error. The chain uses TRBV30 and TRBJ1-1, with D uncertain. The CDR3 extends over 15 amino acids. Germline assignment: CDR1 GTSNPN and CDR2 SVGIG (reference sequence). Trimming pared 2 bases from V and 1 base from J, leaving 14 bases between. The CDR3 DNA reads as TGTGCCTGGAGTTCACCTGACGACGGGAACACTGAAGCTTTCCTT. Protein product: CAWSSPDDGNTEAFL.

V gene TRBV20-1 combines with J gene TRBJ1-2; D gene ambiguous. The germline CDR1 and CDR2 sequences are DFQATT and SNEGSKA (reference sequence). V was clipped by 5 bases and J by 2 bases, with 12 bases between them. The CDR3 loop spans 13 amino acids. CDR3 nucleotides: TGCAGTGCTGCGGACGGATCCAACTATGGCTACACCTTC. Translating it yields CSAADGSNYGYTF.

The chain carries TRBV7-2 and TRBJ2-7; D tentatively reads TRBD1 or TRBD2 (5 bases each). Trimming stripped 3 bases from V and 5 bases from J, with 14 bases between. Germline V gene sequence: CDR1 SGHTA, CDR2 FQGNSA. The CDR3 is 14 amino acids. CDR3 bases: TGTGCCAGCAGCTTCGGGGCCTTAGGCAACGAGCAGTACTTC. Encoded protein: CASSFGALGNEQYF.

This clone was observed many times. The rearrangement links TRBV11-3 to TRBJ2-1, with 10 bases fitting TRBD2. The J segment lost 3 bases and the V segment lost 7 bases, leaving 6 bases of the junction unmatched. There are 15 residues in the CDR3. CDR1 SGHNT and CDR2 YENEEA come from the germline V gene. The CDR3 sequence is CASTLLAGSYNEQFF. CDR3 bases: TGTGCCAGCACCCTACTAGCGGGAAGCTACAATGAGCAGTTCTTC.

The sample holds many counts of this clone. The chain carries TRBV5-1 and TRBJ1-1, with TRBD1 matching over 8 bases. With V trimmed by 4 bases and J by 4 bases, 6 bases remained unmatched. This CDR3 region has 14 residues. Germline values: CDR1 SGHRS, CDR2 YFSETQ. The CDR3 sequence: CASSPGGAGTEAFF. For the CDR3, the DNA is TGCGCCAGCAGCCCAGGGGGCGCGGGCACTGAAGCTTTCTTT.

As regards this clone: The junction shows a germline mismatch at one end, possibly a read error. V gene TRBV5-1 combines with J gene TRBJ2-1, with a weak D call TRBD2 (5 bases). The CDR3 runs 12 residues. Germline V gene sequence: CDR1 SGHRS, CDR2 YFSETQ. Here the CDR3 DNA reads TGCGCCAGCAACCCCGATCGGACTGAGCAGTCCTTC. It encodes CASNPDRTEQSF.

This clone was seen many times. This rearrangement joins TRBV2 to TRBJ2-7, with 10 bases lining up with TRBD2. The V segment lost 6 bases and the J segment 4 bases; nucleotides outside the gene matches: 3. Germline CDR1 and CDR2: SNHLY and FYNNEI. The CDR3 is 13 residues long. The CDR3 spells CASRGLADYEQYF. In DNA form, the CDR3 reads TGTGCCAGCAGAGGACTAGCGGATTACGAGCAGTACTTC.

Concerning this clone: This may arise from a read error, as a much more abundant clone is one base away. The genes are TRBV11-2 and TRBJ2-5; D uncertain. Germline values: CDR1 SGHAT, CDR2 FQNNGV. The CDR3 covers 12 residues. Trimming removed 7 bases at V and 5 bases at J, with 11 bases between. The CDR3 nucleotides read TGTGCCAGCACCCCAACCGGGGAGACCCAGTACTTC. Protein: CASTPTGETQYF.

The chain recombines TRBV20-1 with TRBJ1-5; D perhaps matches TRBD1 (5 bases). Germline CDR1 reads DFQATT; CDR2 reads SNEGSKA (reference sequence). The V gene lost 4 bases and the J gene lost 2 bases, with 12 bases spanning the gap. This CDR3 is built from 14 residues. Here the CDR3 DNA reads TGCAGTGCTACCCTGGGGGTGGGCAATCAGCCCCAGCATTTT. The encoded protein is CSATLGVGNQPQHF.

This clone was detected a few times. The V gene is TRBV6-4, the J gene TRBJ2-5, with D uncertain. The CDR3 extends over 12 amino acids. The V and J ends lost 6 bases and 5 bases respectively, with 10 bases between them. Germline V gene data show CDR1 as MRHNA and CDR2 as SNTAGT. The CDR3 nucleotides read TGTGCCAGCAGCACACGGCGGGAGACCCAGTACTTC. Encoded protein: CASSTRRETQYF.